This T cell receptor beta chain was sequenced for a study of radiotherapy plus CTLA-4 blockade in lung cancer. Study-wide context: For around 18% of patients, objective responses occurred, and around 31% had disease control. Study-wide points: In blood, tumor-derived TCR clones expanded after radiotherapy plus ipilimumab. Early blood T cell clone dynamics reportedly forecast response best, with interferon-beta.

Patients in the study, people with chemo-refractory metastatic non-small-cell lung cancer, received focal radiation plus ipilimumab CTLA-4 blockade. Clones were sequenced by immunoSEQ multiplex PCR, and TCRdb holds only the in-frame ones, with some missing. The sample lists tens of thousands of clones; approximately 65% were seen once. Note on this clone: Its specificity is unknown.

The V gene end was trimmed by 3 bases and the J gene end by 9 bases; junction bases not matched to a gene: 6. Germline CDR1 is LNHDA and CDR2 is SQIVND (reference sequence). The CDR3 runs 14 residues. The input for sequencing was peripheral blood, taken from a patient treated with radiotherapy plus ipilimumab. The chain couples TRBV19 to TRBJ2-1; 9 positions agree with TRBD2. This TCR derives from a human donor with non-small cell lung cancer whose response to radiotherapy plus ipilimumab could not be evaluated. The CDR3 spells CASSIRREGSEQFF. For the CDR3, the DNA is TGTGCCAGTAGTATTCGGCGGGAGGGAAGTGAGCAGTTCTTC.